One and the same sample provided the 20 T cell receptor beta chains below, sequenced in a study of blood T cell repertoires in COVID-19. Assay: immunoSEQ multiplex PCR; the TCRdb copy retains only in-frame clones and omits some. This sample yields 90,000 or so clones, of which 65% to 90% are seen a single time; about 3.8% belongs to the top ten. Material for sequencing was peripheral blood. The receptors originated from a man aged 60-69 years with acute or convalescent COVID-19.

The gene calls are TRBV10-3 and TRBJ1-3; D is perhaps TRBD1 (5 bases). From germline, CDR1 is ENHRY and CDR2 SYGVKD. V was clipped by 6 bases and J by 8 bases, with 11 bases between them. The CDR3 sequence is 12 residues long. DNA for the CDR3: TGTGCCATCAGCAGGGCTGGGGACACCATATATTTT. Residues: CAISRAGDTIYF.

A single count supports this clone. CDR3 in DNA: TGTGCCAGCAGTTACTCGAGGGTCAGGGGTAATCAGCCCCAGCATTTT. It specifies CASSYSRVRGNQPQHF. The rearrangement joins TRBV6-5 to TRBJ1-5, with D possibly being TRBD1 (6 bases). The CDR3 has 16 amino acids. Per the germline V gene, CDR1 is MNHEY and CDR2 is SVGAGI. V shed 0 bases and J shed 4 bases, with 13 bases lying between them.

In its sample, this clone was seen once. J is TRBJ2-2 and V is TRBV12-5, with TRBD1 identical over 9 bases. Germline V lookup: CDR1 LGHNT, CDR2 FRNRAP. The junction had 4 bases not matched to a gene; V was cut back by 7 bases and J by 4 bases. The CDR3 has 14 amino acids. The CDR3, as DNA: TGTGCTAGTGCTCGGGACAGGGCCACCGGGGAGCTGTTTTTT. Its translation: CASARDRATGELFF.

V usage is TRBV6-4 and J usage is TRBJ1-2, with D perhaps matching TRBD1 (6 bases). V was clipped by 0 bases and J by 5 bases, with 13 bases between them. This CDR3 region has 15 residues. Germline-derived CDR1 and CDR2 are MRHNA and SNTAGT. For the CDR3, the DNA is TGTGCCAGCAGTGACTCGCCCGGGACACCTTATGGCTACACCTTC. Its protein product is CASSDSPGTPYGYTF.

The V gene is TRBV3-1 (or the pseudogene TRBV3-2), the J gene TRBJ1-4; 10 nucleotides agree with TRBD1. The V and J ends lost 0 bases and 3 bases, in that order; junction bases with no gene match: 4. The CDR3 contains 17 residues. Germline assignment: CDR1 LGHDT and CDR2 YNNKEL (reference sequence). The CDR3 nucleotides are TGTGCCAGCAGCCAAGATATAGGGACAGGGGCTAATGAAAAACTGTTTTTT. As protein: CASSQDIGTGANEKLFF.

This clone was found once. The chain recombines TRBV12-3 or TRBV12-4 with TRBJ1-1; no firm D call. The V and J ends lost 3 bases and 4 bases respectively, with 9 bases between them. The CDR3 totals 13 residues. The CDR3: CASSFVALTEAFF. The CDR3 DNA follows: TGTGCCAGCAGTTTTGTAGCGCTCACTGAAGCTTTCTTT.

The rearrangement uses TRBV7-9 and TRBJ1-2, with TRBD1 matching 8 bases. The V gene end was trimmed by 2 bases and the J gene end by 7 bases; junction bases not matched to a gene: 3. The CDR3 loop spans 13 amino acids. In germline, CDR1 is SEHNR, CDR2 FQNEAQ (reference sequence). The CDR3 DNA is TGTGCCAGCAGCTTAACAGGGGGACCTGGCTACACCTTC. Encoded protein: CASSLTGGPGYTF.

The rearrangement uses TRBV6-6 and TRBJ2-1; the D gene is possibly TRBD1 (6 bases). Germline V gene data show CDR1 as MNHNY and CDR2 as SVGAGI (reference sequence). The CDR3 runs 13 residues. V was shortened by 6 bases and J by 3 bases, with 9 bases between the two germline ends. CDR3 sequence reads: CASRWDIYNEQFF. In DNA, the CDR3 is TGTGCCAGCAGGTGGGACATCTACAATGAGCAGTTCTTC.

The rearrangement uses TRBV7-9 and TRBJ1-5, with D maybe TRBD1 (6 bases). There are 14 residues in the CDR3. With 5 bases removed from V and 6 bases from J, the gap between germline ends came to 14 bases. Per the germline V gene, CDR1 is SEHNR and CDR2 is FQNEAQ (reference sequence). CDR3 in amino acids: CASSLQTDSQPQHF. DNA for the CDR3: TGTGCCAGCAGCCTTCAGACGGACAGTCAGCCCCAGCATTTT.

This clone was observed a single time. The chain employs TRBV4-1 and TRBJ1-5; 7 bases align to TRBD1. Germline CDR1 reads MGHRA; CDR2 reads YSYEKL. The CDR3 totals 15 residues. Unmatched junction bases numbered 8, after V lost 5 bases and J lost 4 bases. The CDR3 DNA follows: TGCGCCAGCAGCTGGACAGGAGACAAAAATCAGCCCCAGCATTTT. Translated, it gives CASSWTGDKNQPQHF.

The CDR3 is CASSFASGRNEQYF. The CDR3 bases are TGTGCCAGCAGCTTCGCTAGCGGGAGGAACGAGCAGTACTTC. The rearrangement uses TRBV7-2 and TRBJ2-7; 11 nucleotides agree with TRBD2. The V segment lost 3 bases and the J segment 5 bases; nucleotides outside the gene matches: 3. This CDR3 region has 14 residues. Germline-derived CDR1 and CDR2 are SGHTA and FQGNSA. Together with reference TRBV7-2 and TRBJ2-7, the CDR3 gives the full variable domain: GAGVSQSPSNKVTEKGKDVELRCDPISGHTALYWYRQSLGQGLEFLIYFQGNSAPDKSGLPSDRFSAERTGGSVSTLTIQRTQQEDSAVYLCASSFASGRNEQYFGPGTRLTVT.

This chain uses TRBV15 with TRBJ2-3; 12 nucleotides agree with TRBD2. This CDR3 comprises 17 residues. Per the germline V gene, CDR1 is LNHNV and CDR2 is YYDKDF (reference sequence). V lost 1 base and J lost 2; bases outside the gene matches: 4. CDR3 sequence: CATSRVTSGRPTDTQYF. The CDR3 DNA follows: TGTGCCACCAGCAGAGTAACTAGCGGGAGGCCCACAGATACGCAGTATTTT.

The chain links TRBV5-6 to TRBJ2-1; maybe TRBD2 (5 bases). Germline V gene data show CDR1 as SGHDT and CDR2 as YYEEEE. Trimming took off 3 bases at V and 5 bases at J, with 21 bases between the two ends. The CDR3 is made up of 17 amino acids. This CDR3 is CASSSSGLRSNDNEQFF. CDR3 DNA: TGTGCCAGCAGCTCGAGCGGCCTCCGGTCCAACGACAATGAGCAGTTCTTC.

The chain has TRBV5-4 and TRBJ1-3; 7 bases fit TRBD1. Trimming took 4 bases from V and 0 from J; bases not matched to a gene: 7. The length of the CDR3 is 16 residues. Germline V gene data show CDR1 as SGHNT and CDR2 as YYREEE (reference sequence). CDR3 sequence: CASSGGTVLSGNTIYF. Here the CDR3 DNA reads TGTGCCAGCAGCGGGGGGACAGTTCTCTCTGGAAACACCATATATTTT.

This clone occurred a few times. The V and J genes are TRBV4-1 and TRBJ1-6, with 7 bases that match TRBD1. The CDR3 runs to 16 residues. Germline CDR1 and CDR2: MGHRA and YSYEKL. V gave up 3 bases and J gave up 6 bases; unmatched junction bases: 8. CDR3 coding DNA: TGCGCCAGCAGCCAGGCCAGGGGGAGTTTTAATTCACCCCTCCACTTT. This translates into CASSQARGSFNSPLHF.

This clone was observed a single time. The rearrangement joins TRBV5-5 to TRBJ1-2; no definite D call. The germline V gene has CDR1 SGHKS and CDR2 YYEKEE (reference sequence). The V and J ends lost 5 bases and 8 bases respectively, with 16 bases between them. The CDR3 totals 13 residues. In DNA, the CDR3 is TGTGCCAGCAGATCCCTAGCTGAGGACGGCTACACCTTC. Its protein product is CASRSLAEDGYTF.

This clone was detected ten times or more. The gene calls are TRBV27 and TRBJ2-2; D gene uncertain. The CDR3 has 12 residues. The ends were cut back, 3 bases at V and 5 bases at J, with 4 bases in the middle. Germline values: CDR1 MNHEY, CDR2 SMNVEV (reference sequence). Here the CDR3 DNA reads TGTGCCAGCAGTTTCCTGACCGGGGAGCTGTTTTTT. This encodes CASSFLTGELFF.

In nucleotides, the CDR3 is TGTGCCAGCAGTTTTCGGGGCACAGATACGCAGTATTTT. Amino acids: CASSFRGTDTQYF. V usage is TRBV12-3 or TRBV12-4 and J usage is TRBJ2-3; D is uncertain. Trimming removed 3 bases from V and 1 base from J, with 5 bases in between. The CDR3 totals 13 residues.

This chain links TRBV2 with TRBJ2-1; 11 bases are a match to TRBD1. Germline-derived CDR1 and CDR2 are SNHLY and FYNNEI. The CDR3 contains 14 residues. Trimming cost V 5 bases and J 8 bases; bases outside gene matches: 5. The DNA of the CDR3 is TGTGCCAGCAGTTTGGACAGGGGGCTGGATGAGCAGTTCTTC. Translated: CASSLDRGLDEQFF.

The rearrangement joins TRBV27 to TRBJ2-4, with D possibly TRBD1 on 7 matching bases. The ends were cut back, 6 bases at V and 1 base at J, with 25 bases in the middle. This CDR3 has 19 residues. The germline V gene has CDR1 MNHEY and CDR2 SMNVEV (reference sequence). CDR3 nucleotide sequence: TGTGCCAGCAGCTTGAGAGGAGGGGGCGGCCTTTGGGCCAAAAACATTCAGTACTTC. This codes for CASSLRGGGGLWAKNIQYF.